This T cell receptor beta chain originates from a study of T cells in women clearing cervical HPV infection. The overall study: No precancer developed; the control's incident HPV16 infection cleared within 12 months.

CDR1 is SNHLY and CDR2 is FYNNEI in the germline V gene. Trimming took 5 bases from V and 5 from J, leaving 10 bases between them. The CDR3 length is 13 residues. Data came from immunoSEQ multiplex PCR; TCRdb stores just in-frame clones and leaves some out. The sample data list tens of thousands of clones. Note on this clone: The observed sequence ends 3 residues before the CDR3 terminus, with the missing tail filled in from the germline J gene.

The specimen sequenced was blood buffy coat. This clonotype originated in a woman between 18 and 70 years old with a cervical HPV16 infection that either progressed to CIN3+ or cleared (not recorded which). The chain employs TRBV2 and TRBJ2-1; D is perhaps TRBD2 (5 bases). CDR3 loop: CASSTDWNNEQFF. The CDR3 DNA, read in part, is TGTGCCAGCAGTACGGACTGGAACAATGAG.